This TCR beta chain was identified in a study of cytomegalovirus exposure and HLA in healthy donors. The wider study: Most genotyped donors, 75% to 85% of 398, had Caucasian-associated genetic ancestry. Whole-study findings and limits: Within a later analysis, the majority of CMV-associated TCR beta chains appeared HLA-restricted. Researchers reported in a later analysis that common viral pathogens appeared linked to several top clusters.

A remark on this clone: Its antigen remains unknown.

Samples came from healthy bone marrow donors. With 5 bases clipped from V and 3 bases from J, the junction kept 11 bases outside the gene matches. Germline-derived CDR1 and CDR2 are MDHEN and SYDVKM. The CDR3 is 16 amino acids. It was with 60 Vbeta and 13 Jbeta primers that the PCR ran. The assay was immunoSEQ multiplex PCR, and TCRdb's table has in-frame clones only and misses some. The sample lists under 90,000 clones, roughly 80% seen once, with 2% to 2.5% in the top ten. V usage is TRBV28 and J usage is TRBJ2-7, with 9 bases lining up with TRBD2. Sequenced: PBMCs. The sequence was obtained from a man aged 35 to 55 in good health and CMV-seronegative. The CDR3 region is CASSPLWSLAGYEQYF. The CDR3, as DNA: TGTGCCAGCAGTCCCCTTTGGTCACTAGCGGGCTACGAGCAGTACTTC.